This T cell receptor beta chain is drawn from a study of CD8 T cells in Susac syndrome. Study-wide findings and caveats: The CD4+ T cell repertoires in Susac syndrome were not clonally expanded.

Sequencing of TCR beta was performed on blood CD8+ and CD4+ T cells. Negative isolation yielded the CD8+ and CD4+ T cells, while FACS enriched the TEMRA cells. There are 15 residues in the CDR3. The germline CDR1 and CDR2 sequences are LGHNA and YSLEER. The V end was cut by 1 base, the J end by 0 bases, with 6 bases between. Worth noting for this clonotype: Its antigen remains unidentified.

RNA amounts of roughly 0.45 to 1 ug underwent reverse transcription with random hexamers. It was immunoSEQ multiplex PCR that amplified TCR beta CDR3 across 54 Vbeta and 13 Jbeta. TCRdb reprocessed the immunoSEQ multiplex PCR reads with MiXCR, giving one entry per CDR3 protein. The sample records about 94,000 distinct CDR3 sequences, 90% to 95% being singletons. The sequenced sample was CD4+ T cells from PBMCs. This receptor was identified in a human donor with Susac syndrome. The V and J genes are TRBV4-3 and TRBJ2-2; D possibly matches TRBD1 or TRBD2 (5 bases each). Here the CDR3 reads CASSQGGTNTGELFF. The CDR3 DNA sequence: TGCGCCAGCAGCCAAGGGGGGACGAACACCGGGGAGCTGTTTTTT.